The clone carrying this T cell receptor (beta chain) was recorded many times. This record comes from a study of T-cell reconstitution after alpha-beta-depleted transplantation in children. From germline, CDR1 is KGHSH and CDR2 LQKENI. V was trimmed by 4 bases and J by 1 base, leaving 7 bases between them. This CDR3 spans 13 amino acids. Using unique molecular identifiers, the investigators prepared the TCRbeta library. TCRdb independently ran MiXCR on the PCR reads; one entry per CDR3 protein. Here the sample spans hundreds of thousands of distinct CDR3 sequences, 8% to 9.5% being singletons. The chain joins TRBV18 to TRBJ2-5, with D perhaps being TRBD1 or TRBD2 (6 bases each). The TCR was taken from a human donor who donated a stem cell graft to a child with acute lymphoblastic leukemia. The specimen comprised PBMCs from the stem cell graft donor, sampled from the stem cell graft. This chain's CDR3 is CASSRGAQETQYF. CDR3 nucleotides: TGTGCCAGCTCACGGGGGGCCCAAGAGACCCAGTACTTC.